The 28 T cell receptor beta chains in this list originate from one sample, sequenced in a study of patients and donors after allogeneic stem cell transplantation. Via MiXCR, TCRdb re-called the RT-PCR reads, giving one row per CDR3 protein. This sample yields about 2,600 distinct CDR3 sequences, of which about 8% are seen a single time; over 9.5% belongs to the top ten. The source material was blood, either unsorted or a sorted T cell fraction (not recorded which). The receptors shown here come from a human donor who was either an allogeneic HSCT recipient or a stem cell or donor lymphocyte infusion donor (not recorded which). It is not recorded whose cells these are; they may come from a transplant donor.

This clonotype rates as medium-sized (0.01 to 0.1%). This sequence joins TRBV6-5 and TRBJ2-7, with TRBD1 identical over 10 bases. CDR3 length: 15 residues. V shed 4 bases, J shed 5 bases, and the junction held 8 bases outside the gene matches. CDR1 is MNHEY, CDR2 SVGAGI, per germline. CDR3 amino acids: CASSSAGTGVHEQYF. The CDR3 DNA reads TGTGCCAGCAGTTCCGCCGGGACAGGGGTCCACGAGCAGTACTTC.

A few counts support this clonotype. The V and J genes are TRBV7-3 and TRBJ2-1, with TRBD1 identical over 9 bases. The V gene end was trimmed by 5 bases and the J gene end by 5 bases; junction bases not matched to a gene: 7. Germline V gives CDR1 SGHTA, CDR2 FQGTGA. This CDR3 spans 15 amino acids. CDR3 residues: CASSPGGQGHNEQFF. The CDR3 DNA is TGTGCCAGCAGCCCCGGTGGACAGGGGCACAATGAGCAGTTCTTC.

In this sample, this clonotype turned up a few times. The chain couples TRBV2 to TRBJ2-1, with D unresolved. The length of the CDR3 is 13 residues. V was shortened by 6 bases and J by 4 bases, with 10 bases between the two germline ends. Germline assignment: CDR1 SNHLY and CDR2 FYNNEI. CDR3 region: CASRPFGYNEQFF. For the CDR3, the DNA is TGTGCCAGCAGGCCATTTGGATACAATGAGCAGTTCTTC.

This clonotype was recorded a few times. The V gene is TRBV7-6, the J gene TRBJ2-1, with 11 bases matching TRBD2. Germline assignment: CDR1 SGHVS and CDR2 FNYEAQ. The CDR3 has 18 amino acids. Trimming removed 3 bases from V and 8 bases from J; junction bases left unmatched: 15. CDR3 protein: CASSLKGLAEWEVDEQFF. In DNA, the CDR3 is TGTGCCAGCAGCTTGAAGGGACTAGCGGAGTGGGAGGTCGATGAGCAGTTCTTC.

This clonotype was counted only a few times. As DNA, the CDR3 is TGTGCCAGCAGCCCGGGGTCTACACAAGAGACCCAGTACTTC. This translates into CASSPGSTQETQYF. The V and J genes are TRBV7-6 and TRBJ2-5; maybe TRBD2 (5 bases). CDR3 length: 14 residues. Germline V gene lookup returns CDR1 SGHVS and CDR2 FNYEAQ. V shed 5 bases and J shed 2 bases, with 12 bases lying between them. The variable domain in full, completed from reference TRBV7-6 and TRBJ2-5, reads GAGVSQSPRYKVTKRGQDVALRCDPISGHVSLYWYRQALGQGPEFLTYFNYEAQQDKSGLPNDRFSAERPEGSISTLTIQRTEQRDSAMYRCASSPGSTQETQYFGPGTRLLVL.

This clonotype was detected a few times. The V call is TRBV20-1, the J call TRBJ2-7, with a weak D call TRBD2 (6 bases). This CDR3 region has 13 residues. Germline CDR1 DFQATT, CDR2 SNEGSKA (reference sequence). The CDR3 coding sequence is TGCTCGGGGACTGACTATGGATCCTACGAGCAGTACTTC. It encodes CSGTDYGSYEQYF.

V usage is TRBV4-1 and J usage is TRBJ2-7, with a tentative D call TRBD1 (6 bases). Trimming removed 3 bases from V and 3 bases from J, with 18 bases in between. Per the germline V gene, CDR1 is MGHRA and CDR2 is YSYEKL. The CDR3 consists of 16 residues. The CDR3 DNA reads as TGCGCCAGCAGCCAGCAGGGGACGGGGCGCCTCTACGAGCAGTACTTC. This translates into CASSQQGTGRLYEQYF.

This sequence joins TRBV20-1 and TRBJ2-1, with TRBD2 matching 7 bases. CDR1 is DFQATT and CDR2 is SNEGSKA in the germline V gene (reference sequence). J was trimmed by 1 base and V by 0 bases; bases with no gene match: 3. The CDR3 length is 15 residues. CDR3 sequence: CSARDPSGSYNEQFF. In DNA form, the CDR3 reads TGCAGTGCTAGAGATCCTAGCGGATCCTACAATGAGCAGTTCTTC.

The chain recombines TRBV30 with TRBJ1-1; D uncertain. V lost 2 bases, J lost 4 bases, and 8 bases lay in between. The CDR3 loop spans 12 amino acids. CDR1 and CDR2 from the germline V gene are GTSNPN and SVGIG (reference sequence). CDR3 DNA: TGTGCCTGGAGTTCGGGTGTCACTGAAGCTTTCTTT. Residues: CAWSSGVTEAFF.

This clonotype showed up just a few times. This chain joins TRBV7-2 and TRBJ2-1; D uncertain. This CDR3 is built from 13 residues. V dropped 5 bases and J dropped 4 bases, with 9 bases sitting between them. Looked up from germline, CDR1 is SGHTA and CDR2 is FQGNSA. DNA for the CDR3: TGTGCCAGCAGCCCTCACGGGTACAATGAGCAGTTCTTC. Amino acid sequence: CASSPHGYNEQFF.

The chain joins TRBV7-2 to TRBJ2-7; no clear D gene. Trimming pared 6 bases from V and 3 bases from J, leaving 18 bases between. The CDR3 runs 15 residues. CDR1 and CDR2 (germline): SGHTA, FQGNSA. CDR3 coding DNA: TGTGCCAGCAGTCATAAGTTGGGGAAGAACTACGAGCAGTACTTC. Translation gives CASSHKLGKNYEQYF.

This clonotype occurred once. This rearrangement joins TRBV7-3 to TRBJ1-2; D possibly corresponds to TRBD1 (5 bases). V gave up 5 bases and J gave up 4 bases, with 14 bases separating them. Germline CDR1 SGHTA, CDR2 FQGTGA. The CDR3 has 14 amino acids. The CDR3 DNA follows: TGTGCCAGCAGCCCGGGACGGGAGACCTATGGCTACACCTTC. This codes for CASSPGRETYGYTF.

The chain is built from TRBV18 and TRBJ2-1; 10 bases map to TRBD1. CDR3 length: 16 residues. The V segment lost 3 bases and the J segment 1 base; nucleotides outside the gene matches: 3. Germline V gene lookup returns CDR1 KGHSH and CDR2 LQKENI. The CDR3 reads CASSPGGQGSYNEQFF. The DNA of the CDR3 is TGTGCCAGCTCACCCGGGGGACAGGGGTCCTACAATGAGCAGTTCTTC.

This clonotype is termed medium-sized. The V and J genes are TRBV14 and TRBJ2-7; D remains unclear. V dropped 1 base and J dropped 6 bases, with 13 bases sitting between them. CDR3 length: 14 amino acids. Germline CDR1 SGHDN, CDR2 FVKESK. The CDR3 nucleotides read TGTGCCAGCAGCCAAGTAGCCCTGACTGGCGAGCAGTACTTC. Protein product: CASSQVALTGEQYF.

This clonotype is labeled medium-sized. The chain couples TRBV6-5 to TRBJ2-7; no reliable D call. The germline V gene encodes CDR1 MNHEY and CDR2 SVGAGI. CDR3 size: 11 residues. V lost 2 bases and J 6 bases, leaving 5 bases between the germline ends. In DNA, the CDR3 is TGTGCCAGCAGTTACCTGAGCGAGCAGTACTTC. This sequence encodes CASSYLSEQYF.

This clonotype showed up just a few times. The genes are TRBV7-3 and TRBJ2-1; TRBD2 matches at 7 bases. The V and J ends lost 5 bases and 13 bases, in that order; junction bases with no gene match: 11. CDR1 is SGHTA and CDR2 is FQGTGA in the germline V gene. CDR3 length: 13 amino acids. CDR3 sequence reads: CASSIGELAAQFF. The CDR3 region has the DNA TGTGCCAGCAGCATTGGGGAGCTAGCGGCACAGTTCTTC. The full variable domain, rest sourced from reference TRBV7-3 and TRBJ2-1, is GAGVSQTPSNKVTEKGKYVELRCDPISGHTALYWYRQSLGQGPEFLIYFQGTGAADDSGLPNDRFFAVRPEGSVSTLKIQRTERGDSAVYLCASSIGELAAQFFGPGTRLTVL.

Sample share makes this clonotype large (0.1 to 1%). This chain joins TRBV7-6 and TRBJ2-1; a weak D match, TRBD1 (6 bases). The CDR3 length is 14 residues. Trimming cost V 0 bases and J 7 bases, with 10 bases left between them. Germline CDR1 is SGHVS and CDR2 is FNYEAQ. The CDR3 nucleotides read TGTGCCAGCAGCTTAGCCGGGACACAGAATGAGCAGTTCTTC. As protein: CASSLAGTQNEQFF. Using reference TRBV7-6 and TRBJ2-1 for the parts outside the CDR3, the full variable domain is GAGVSQSPRYKVTKRGQDVALRCDPISGHVSLYWYRQALGQGPEFLTYFNYEAQQDKSGLPNDRFSAERPEGSISTLTIQRTEQRDSAMYRCASSLAGTQNEQFFGPGTRLTVL.

This clonotype is medium-sized. This chain connects TRBV7-2 to TRBJ2-4; 8 bases map to TRBD1. Unmatched junction bases numbered 8, after V lost 5 bases and J lost 2 bases. The CDR3 consists of 16 residues. The germline V gene encodes CDR1 SGHTA and CDR2 FQGNSA. CDR3: CASSGSRQGTKNIQYF. The CDR3 DNA is TGTGCCAGCAGCGGATCACGACAGGGGACCAAAAACATTCAGTACTTC.

This clonotype is medium-sized in the sample. The rearrangement joins TRBV7-2 to TRBJ2-3; no firm D call. The CDR3 totals 15 residues. Germline-derived CDR1 and CDR2 are SGHTA and FQGNSA. V lost 5 bases to trimming and J lost 2 bases, with 14 bases between them. CDR3 sequence: CASSPGSPVTDTQYF. The CDR3 DNA reads as TGTGCCAGCAGCCCCGGTAGCCCGGTCACAGATACGCAGTATTTT.

By share of the sample, this clonotype is medium-sized. The chain couples TRBV6-2 or TRBV6-3 to TRBJ2-1; the match to TRBD2 covers 9 bases. The junction had 14 bases not matched to a gene; V was cut back by 9 bases and J by 8 bases. CDR1 is MNHEY and CDR2 is SVGEGT in the germline V gene. The CDR3 length is 15 residues. The CDR3 protein is CASRSRASGNHEQFF. CDR3 DNA sequence: TGTGCCAGTCGTAGTAGGGCTAGCGGGAACCATGAGCAGTTCTTC.

Within the sample, this clonotype is medium-sized. This sequence joins TRBV11-3 and TRBJ2-5, with a possible D match to TRBD1 (6 bases). The CDR3 is made up of 12 amino acids. Per germline, CDR1 SGHNT and CDR2 YENEEA. V gave up 5 bases and J gave up 5 bases, with 9 bases separating them. The CDR3 DNA follows: TGTGCCAGCAGCCTAAGGGGGGAGACCCAGTACTTC. Protein sequence: CASSLRGETQYF.

This clonotype has only one observation. The chain uses TRBV6-2 or TRBV6-3 and TRBJ2-3; 12 bases agree with TRBD2. After removal of 6 bases from V and 1 base from J, the junction contained 14 bases not matched to a gene. This CDR3 spans 19 amino acids. The germline V gene encodes CDR1 MNHEY and CDR2 SVGEGT. The CDR3 loop is CASSPTSGSGVGGTDTQYF. CDR3 nucleotides: TGTGCCAGCAGCCCGACTAGCGGGAGTGGTGTCGGTGGCACAGATACGCAGTATTTT.

This clonotype ranks as medium-sized. CDR3 residues: CASSWTEIEQYF. As DNA, the CDR3 is TGTGCCAGCAGCTGGACCGAGATCGAGCAGTACTTC. This chain links TRBV7-9 with TRBJ2-7; D is ambiguous. V was pared by 4 bases and J by 6 bases, with 10 bases between. The CDR3 has 12 amino acids. Germline CDR1 reads SEHNR; CDR2 reads FQNEAQ (reference sequence).

The sample holds a few counts of this clonotype. The gene calls are TRBV5-1 and TRBJ2-7; TRBD1 matches at 11 bases. This CDR3 has 14 amino acids. Germline V lookup: CDR1 SGHRS, CDR2 YFSETQ. Trimming cost V 3 bases and J 5 bases; bases outside gene matches: 4. The CDR3 nucleotides read TGCGCCAGCAGCTCGGGACAGGGGGTTAACGAGCAGTACTTC. Residues: CASSSGQGVNEQYF.

Sample share makes this clonotype medium-sized. This sequence joins TRBV21-1 and TRBJ2-1; the D segment call TRBD1 is taken from the table without a DNA check. TRBV21-1 constitutes a pseudogene. The CDR3 totals 16 residues. The CDR3 DNA sequence: TGTGCCAGCAGCCCAAAAGGGGGAAAACTTTTCAATGAGCAGTTCTTC. Translating gives CASSPKGGKLFNEQFF.

This clonotype was recorded a few times. This chain uses TRBV18 with TRBJ2-7; perhaps TRBD1 as D (5 bases). V lost 4 bases, J lost 5 bases, and 6 bases lay in between. CDR1 is KGHSH and CDR2 is LQKENI in the germline V gene. The CDR3 has 11 residues. DNA of the CDR3: TGTGCCAGCTCACAGGGGAACGAGCAGTACTTC. It encodes CASSQGNEQYF.

This clonotype was seen more than once but under ten times. The chain employs TRBV6-1 and TRBJ2-5; the match to TRBD1 covers 7 bases. CDR1 is MNHNS and CDR2 is SASEGT in the germline V gene. With 5 bases clipped from V and 2 bases from J, the junction kept 8 bases outside the gene matches. The CDR3 covers 15 residues. This chain's CDR3 is CASSYLPDRQETQYF. The CDR3 nucleotides are TGTGCCAGCAGTTACCTCCCGGACAGGCAAGAGACCCAGTACTTC.

A few counts support this clonotype. V gene TRBV7-3 combines with J gene TRBJ2-5; TRBD2 aligns across 8 bases. This CDR3 has 14 residues. Germline-derived CDR1 and CDR2 are SGHTA and FQGTGA. The trim removed 3 bases at V and 0 bases at J, leaving 0 bases unmatched. This CDR3 is CASSFSGNQETQYF. The CDR3 coding sequence is TGTGCCAGCAGCTTTAGCGGGAACCAAGAGACCCAGTACTTC.